The rows below give T cell receptor beta chains drawn from one sample of a study of human T cells and chemical hapten exposure. TCRdb recomputed calls from the RACE reads with MiXCR, one row per CDR3 protein. Seen here are around 300,000 distinct CDR3 sequences, approximately 5% observed once, and the top ten hold around 8%. The sequenced sample was whole blood, obtained in connection with sensitization to the hapten diphenylcyclopropenone (DPC). These receptors were obtained from a woman aged 18-29 years with alopecia areata. Some clones in this sample may be carry-over from other donors' samples. CDR3s include the opening cysteine and the closing phenylalanine or tryptophan. Fields, in order: D gene, V gene, clone size, J gene, CDR3 protein, CDR3 DNA. D genes are given only for firm matches. Rows give clone size only sometimes, using once, few, many, or a class for an expanded clone.

-,TRBV12-3/TRBV12-4,many,TRBJ2-7,CASSPLIGRGDDHWTYEQYF,TGTGCCAGCAGCCCACTTATAGGACGCGGCGATGACCACTGGACCTACGAGCAGTACTTC
TRBD1,TRBV5-1,many,TRBJ1-1,CASSYYRGNTEAFF,TGCGCCAGCAGCTACTACAGGGGAAACACTGAAGCTTTCTTT
TRBD1,TRBV2,few,TRBJ2-3,CASVIPGQGDTQYF,TGTGCCAGCGTGATACCGGGACAGGGGGATACGCAGTATTTT
-,TRBV3-1,-,TRBJ1-1,CASSQDRGVTGAFF,TGTGCCAGCAGCCAAGATCGAGGGGTGACCGGAGCTTTCTTT
TRBD2,TRBV18,few,TRBJ2-4,CASSTSSGGVKNIQYF,TGTGCCAGCTCAACTAGTAGCGGGGGAGTCAAAAACATTCAGTACTTC
-,TRBV7-2,-,TRBJ1-3,CASRQGIYGNTIYF,TGTGCCAGCAGGCAGGGAATTTATGGAAACACCATATATTTT
-,TRBV12-3/TRBV12-4,many,TRBJ1-1,CASSLSVGYTEAFF,TGTGCCAGCAGTTTATCGGTGGGGTACACTGAAGCTTTCTTT
TRBD1,TRBV20-1,many,TRBJ2-7,CSALQGLSYEQYF,TGCAGTGCCCTACAGGGGCTCTCCTACGAGCAGTACTTC
TRBD2,TRBV7-7,few,TRBJ2-7,CASSFGVAGGPEQYF,TGTGCTAGCAGCTTCGGAGTGGCGGGGGGGCCCGAGCAGTACTTC
-,TRBV12-3/TRBV12-4,many,TRBJ2-5,CASSPWTGEETQYF,TGTGCCAGCAGTCCCTGGACTGGAGAAGAGACCCAGTACTTC
-,TRBV6-5,-,TRBJ1-1,CASSPQGRHTEAFF,TGTGCCAGCAGTCCCCAGGGGAGACACACTGAAGCTTTCTTT
TRBD1,TRBV12-3/TRBV12-4,-,TRBJ1-1,CASSFEGADTEAFF,TGTGCCAGCAGTTTTGAGGGGGCGGACACTGAAGCTTTCTTT
-,TRBV27,few,TRBJ2-7,CASSLRGAAYEQYF,TGTGCCAGCAGTTTAAGAGGGGCGGCCTACGAGCAGTACTTC
TRBD2,TRBV29-1,few,TRBJ2-1,CSVVVGLAGGPEQFF,TGCAGCGTTGTCGTGGGACTAGCGGGGGGGCCTGAGCAGTTCTTC
-,TRBV3-1,many,TRBJ1-2,CASSPRPGPGSYTF,TGTGCCAGCAGCCCAAGACCCGGTCCGGGTAGCTACACCTTC
-,TRBV6-2/TRBV6-3,-,TRBJ1-4,CASSYVDPWGEKLFF,TGTGCCAGCAGTTACGTCGACCCCTGGGGAGAAAAACTGTTTTTT
-,TRBV7-2,few,TRBJ2-5,CASSLGHTETQYF,TGTGCCAGCAGCTTAGGGCATACCGAGACCCAGTACTTC
-,TRBV13,-,TRBJ2-6,CASKVSGANVLTF,TGTGCCAGCAAGGTCTCTGGGGCCAACGTCCTGACTTTC
TRBD2,TRBV2,-,TRBJ2-5,CASTPGLAAVDGQYF,TGTGCCAGTACACCGGGACTAGCGGCGGTTGATGGCCAGTACTTC
-,TRBV7-9,few,TRBJ2-7,CASSPPLRRKFNYEQYF,TGTGCCAGCAGCCCCCCTCTAAGAAGAAAATTTAACTACGAGCAGTACTTC
-,TRBV12-3/TRBV12-4,few,TRBJ1-1,CASSPDLTNMNTEAFF,TGTGCCAGCAGTCCAGATCTGACGAACATGAACACTGAAGCTTTCTTT
-,TRBV6-1,-,TRBJ2-3,CASKWGSDTQYF,TGTGCCAGCAAGTGGGGCAGCGATACGCAGTATTTT
-,TRBV20-1,few,TRBJ1-4,CSARDYRDNEKLFF,TGCAGTGCTAGAGATTACAGGGATAATGAAAAACTGTTTTTT
TRBD2,TRBV20-1,few,TRBJ2-3,CSAGGRGPDTQYF,TGCAGTGCCGGCGGGAGGGGACCAGATACGCAGTATTTT
-,TRBV4-3,many,TRBJ2-1,CASSQTPNNEQFF,TGCGCCAGCAGCCAAACCCCAAACAATGAGCAGTTCTTC
-,TRBV18,few,TRBJ1-2,CASSPTSQANYGYTF,TGTGCCAGCTCACCAACTTCTCAGGCTAACTATGGCTACACCTTC
-,TRBV20-1,-,TRBJ1-1,CSASPHTAINTEAFF,TGCAGTGCTAGCCCACACACGGCCATAAACACTGAAGCTTTCTTT
-,TRBV6-5,few,TRBJ1-1,CASSYAWRRNTEAFF,TGTGCCAGCAGTTACGCCTGGCGCAGGAACACTGAAGCTTTCTTT
-,TRBV5-5,-,TRBJ1-5,CASSLAPAMGQPQHF,TGTGCCAGCAGCCTCGCCCCCGCCATGGGCCAGCCCCAGCATTTT
TRBD2,TRBV7-2,-,TRBJ2-3,CASSFVAGGEAADTQYF,TGTGCCAGCAGCTTCGTAGCGGGGGGGGAGGCGGCAGATACGCAGTATTTT
-,TRBV4-2,few,TRBJ1-1,CASSQKLGATEAFF,TGTGCCAGCAGCCAAAAGCTGGGGGCGACTGAAGCTTTCTTT